A selection of T cell receptor beta chains follows, all from one sample in a study of tumor-infiltrating lymphocytes in primary liver carcinoma. From the multiplex PCR reads, TCRdb called clonotypes with MiXCR, one entry per CDR3 protein. Of roughly 190,000 distinct CDR3 sequences in the sample, roughly 80% were seen once. Sequencing was done on a sample of tumor tissue from primary liver carcinoma. These receptors came from a man aged 35-49 years with primary liver carcinoma and hepatitis B virus infection. Each CDR3 is given with its conserved first and last residue. D genes are given only for firm matches. Size values are once, few and many counts, or a class for expanded clones, and some rows have none.

NA	TRBV5-4	TRBJ2-6	once	CASSPGSLFSGANVLAF	TGTGCCAGCAGCCCCGGGTCTTTATTCTCTGGGGCCAACGTCCTGGCTTTC
NA	TRBV11-2	TRBJ2-7	NA	CASSLREGRSRGLSSYEQYF	TGTGCCAGCAGCTTGAGGGAGGGGAGGTCTAGGGGGCTCAGCTCCTATGAGCAGTACTTC
NA	TRBV4-1	TRBJ1-3	NA	CANSQDSPTQSGNTIFF	TGCGCCAACAGCCAAGATTCCCCTACTCAGTCTGGAAACACCATATTTTTT
NA	TRBV6-6	TRBJ1-2	NA	CASTRSPRNYGYTF	TGTGCCAGCACCAGGAGTCCCAGGAACTATGGCTACACCTTC
NA	TRBV5-1	TRBJ1-1	NA	CASSLVPGIANIEAFF	TGCGCCAGCAGCTTGGTCCCGGGAATCGCGAACATTGAAGCTTTCTTT
NA	TRBV6-6	TRBJ1-5	NA	CANSSAGDTQPQHF	TGTGCCAACAGTAGCGCCGGGGACACTCAGCCCCAGCATTTT
NA	TRBV5-5	TRBJ2-7	once	CASSPLYFSYEQYF	TGTGCCAGCAGTCCACTATACTTCTCCTACGAGCAGTATTTC
TRBD1	TRBV30	TRBJ2-4	NA	CAWNVLGTGTIQYF	TGTGCCTGGAATGTACTCGGGACAGGGACTATTCAGTACTTC
NA	TRBV6-2/TRBV6-3	TRBJ2-1	NA	CAIRIFLGEGREQFF	TGTGCCATCCGAATATTCCTAGGGGAAGGACGAGAGCAGTTCTTC
TRBD1	TRBV10-3	TRBJ2-7	NA	CAISAGGSYKQYF	TGTGCAATCAGTGCAGGGGGTTCCTACAAGCAGTACTTC
NA	TRBV11-2	TRBJ1-4	few	CASNLGQWAEKLFF	TGTGCCAGCAACTTAGGGCAGTGGGCTGAAAAACTGTTTTTT
TRBD1	TRBV29-1	TRBJ2-1	NA	CSVEFGSGGFYEQLF	TGCAGCGTTGAGTTCGGGTCAGGGGGCTTTTATGAGCAGCTCTTC
NA	TRBV18	TRBJ2-7	many	CASSVDSVEQYF	TGTGCCAGCTCAGTCGATTCCGTCGAGCAGTACTTC
TRBD1	TRBV4-1	TRBJ1-2	few	CASSHPGTGDGYTF	TGCGCCAGCAGCCACCCGGGGACAGGGGACGGCTACACCTTC
NA	TRBV29-1	TRBJ1-1	medium-sized	CSVGRGWGMNTEAFF	TGCAGCGTTGGTAGGGGCTGGGGGATGAACACTGAAGCTTTCTTT
NA	TRBV29-1	TRBJ1-2	NA	CSVGDRITNYGYTF	TGCAGTGTTGGAGATCGGATTACTAACTATGGCTACACCTTC
NA	TRBV11-2	TRBJ1-4	NA	CASSNLGARDEKLFF	TGTGCCAGCAGCAACCTGGGGGCGAGAGATGAAAAACTGTTTTTT
TRBD2	TRBV12-3/TRBV12-4	TRBJ2-2	once	CASSRLAGTIGELFF	TGTGCCAGCAGTAGACTAGCGGGTACCATCGGGGAGCTGTTTTTT
NA	TRBV11-2	TRBJ2-1	NA	CTNSLGGVEQFF	TGTACCAACAGCTTAGGTGGTGTTGAGCAGTTCTTC
TRBD1	TRBV11-1	TRBJ2-7	NA	CASSYGPGQGSYVQYF	TGTGCCAGCAGCTATGGCCCGGGACAGGGTTCCTACGTGCAGTACTTC
NA	TRBV6-6	TRBJ1-1	NA	CASSTEGSTEAFF	TGTGCAAGCAGCACTGAGGGGAGTACTGAAGCTTTCTTT
TRBD2	TRBV28	TRBJ2-7	few	CASSKDAAGLADEQYF	TGTGCCAGCAGCAAGGACGCAGCGGGACTAGCTGATGAGCAGTACTTC
NA	TRBV6-6	TRBJ1-1	NA	CAISTDGTTEAFF	TGTGCCATCAGCACAGATGGGACTACTGAAGCTTTCTTT
NA	TRBV6-2/TRBV6-3	TRBJ1-5	many	CASSYSDSRQVKVSRQPQHF	TGTGCCAGCAGTTACTCGGACTCTCGACAGGTTAAGGTGTCCCGTCAGCCCCAGCATTTT
TRBD2	TRBV6-2/TRBV6-3	TRBJ2-7	NA	CASRLAGGTYKRYF	TGTGCCAGCAGACTAGCGGGAGGGACCTACAAGCGGTACTTC
NA	TRBV29-1	TRBJ2-1	NA	CSALVLPGHEQFF	TGCAGCGCTCTGGTATTGCCCGGGCATGAGCAGTTCTTC
NA	TRBV5-1	TRBJ2-2	NA	CASSLGLGANGELFF	TGCGCCAGCAGCTTGGGTCTGGGGGCGAACGGGGAGCTGTTTTTT
TRBD2	TRBV10-3	TRBJ2-3	NA	CTIGEGYTDTQYF	TGTACCATCGGGGAGGGCTACACAGATACGCAGTATTTT
TRBD1	TRBV5-6	TRBJ1-5	NA	CASSLQGATDTQHF	TGTGCCAGCAGTTTGCAGGGGGCAACAGATACGCAGCATTTT
NA	TRBV11-3	TRBJ1-5	NA	CASSLVLGVAQPRHF	TGTGCCAGCAGCTTAGTTTTGGGGGTGGCTCAGCCCCGGCATTTT
NA	TRBV12-3/TRBV12-4	TRBJ2-1	NA	CASSKVGDRWTEQSF	TGTGCCAGCAGTAAGGTGGGGGACCGGTGGACTGAGCAATCCTTC
TRBD1	TRBV12-3/TRBV12-4	TRBJ1-1	once	CASSSTGSEALF	TGTGCCAGTAGTTCGACAGGGAGTGAAGCTCTCTTT
NA	TRBV4-1	TRBJ2-7	NA	CASSQDKALPMAQYF	TGCGCTAGCAGCCAAGATAAGGCACTACCCATGGCGCAGTACTTC
NA	TRBV5-1	TRBJ1-1	NA	CASSANRVADTEAFF	TGCGCCAGCAGCGCGAACAGGGTGGCGGACACTGAAGCTTTCTTT
NA	TRBV12-3/TRBV12-4	TRBJ1-5	NA	CASSPGAQANQPLHF	TGTGCCAGCAGCCCCGGAGCGCAGGCTAACCAGCCCCTGCATTTT
NA	TRBV6-5	TRBJ2-6	NA	CASSRPWAGPFSGANVLTF	TGTGCCAGCAGCCGACCCTGGGCAGGGCCCTTTTCAGGGGCCAATGTCCTGACTTTC
NA	TRBV11-2	TRBJ2-7	NA	CASSPGGYELYF	TGTGCCAGCAGTCCCGGGGGCTACGAGTTATACTTC
TRBD2	TRBV5-4	TRBJ2-5	NA	CASSWSGAAGGLSEETLYF	TGTGCCAGCAGCTGGAGTGGGGCAGCGGGAGGGCTAAGCGAAGAGACCCTGTATTTC
NA	TRBV11-3	TRBJ2-4	NA	CASSFEMKAKNIQYF	TGTGCCAGCAGCTTCGAGATGAAAGCCAAAAACATTCAGTACTTC
NA	TRBV6-2/TRBV6-3	TRBJ2-7	NA	CASTGRYRYEQYF	TGTGCCAGCACTGGGCGTTATCGCTACGAGCAGTACTTT
TRBD2	TRBV5-8	TRBJ2-1	NA	CANSFHGLAGGSSYNEQFF	TGTGCCAACAGCTTTCACGGACTAGCGGGAGGGAGCTCCTACAATGAGCAGTTCTTC
NA	TRBV11-2	TRBJ1-5	NA	CANSLGDTGWTQPQHF	TGTGCCAACAGCTTAGGAGACACAGGTTGGACTCAGCCCCAGCATTTT